One sample yielded the 16 T cell receptor beta chains listed below, sequenced in a study of resident and recirculating memory T cells in vitiligo. This table comes from immunoSEQ multiplex PCR, and its TCRdb copy is limited to in-frame clones, with some not included. The table shows roughly 42,000 clones, with 80% to 95% occurring only once. The sequenced material came from blood. These TCRs come from a male donor with vitiligo.

The chain uses TRBV7-2 and TRBJ2-7; the match to TRBD1 covers 9 bases. V lost 3 bases, J lost 2 bases, and 5 bases stayed unmatched. Germline CDR1 is SGHTA and CDR2 is FQGNSA. This CDR3 region has 15 residues. This chain's CDR3 is CASSFKGQGPYEQYF. The CDR3 DNA sequence: TGTGCCAGCAGCTTTAAGGGACAGGGACCCTACGAGCAGTACTTC. Full variable domain (outside the CDR3, taken from reference TRBV7-2 and TRBJ2-7): GAGVSQSPSNKVTEKGKDVELRCDPISGHTALYWYRQSLGQGLEFLIYFQGNSAPDKSGLPSDRFSAERTGGSVSTLTIQRTQQEDSAVYLCASSFKGQGPYEQYFGPGTRLTVT.

This chain uses TRBV5-1 with TRBJ1-3; D is ambiguous. Trimming left V 4 bases short and J 5 bases short, with 16 bases between. The CDR3 contains 15 residues. Germline V gives CDR1 SGHRS, CDR2 YFSETQ. In nucleotides, the CDR3 is TGCGCCAGCAGCCTAGCTGCCTCTTCCAGAAACACCATATATTTT. Protein: CASSLAASSRNTIYF.

The rearrangement links TRBV5-1 to TRBJ2-1, with 7 bases that match TRBD1. V was pared by 0 bases and J by 7 bases, with 4 bases of the junction left unmatched. The germline V gene encodes CDR1 SGHRS and CDR2 YFSETQ. The CDR3 is 14 residues long. Here the CDR3 DNA reads TGCGCCAGCAGCTTGGGGGCAGGGGGAAATGAGCAGTTCTTC. The encoded protein is CASSLGAGGNEQFF.

This chain links TRBV6-1 with TRBJ2-1; 9 nucleotides line up with TRBD2. Germline V gives CDR1 MNHNS, CDR2 SASEGT. V trimming: 8 bases; J trimming: 7 bases; junction bases outside the gene matches: 9. The CDR3 covers 14 residues. The CDR3 reads CASLSGGIWNEQFF. In DNA form, the CDR3 reads TGTGCCAGCCTAAGCGGGGGGATATGGAATGAGCAGTTCTTC.

This chain connects TRBV4-3 to TRBJ2-1, with D possibly matching TRBD2 (5 bases). There are 15 residues in the CDR3. Deletions cut 0 bases from V and 4 bases from J, with 10 bases between. Germline lookup yields CDR1 LGHNA and CDR2 YSLEER. The CDR3 DNA reads as TGCGCCAGCAGCCAAGATAGGACTGTTTACAATGAGCAGTTCTTC. Translation gives CASSQDRTVYNEQFF.

The rearrangement uses TRBV6-6 and TRBJ1-1; D is undetermined. Germline V gene lookup returns CDR1 MNHNY and CDR2 SVGAGI (reference sequence). V gave up 10 bases and J gave up 10 bases, with 19 bases separating them. CDR3 length equals 12 residues. The CDR3 DNA sequence: TGTGCCACCTCAGACTCCGAGTTGAGAGCTTTCTTT. Translating it yields CATSDSELRAFF.

The chain is built from TRBV9 and TRBJ1-3; tentatively, D is TRBD1 (5 bases). The CDR3 consists of 15 residues. Germline CDR1 and CDR2: SGDLS and YYNGEE. The V and J ends lost 0 bases and 4 bases respectively, with 11 bases between them. DNA of the CDR3: TGTGCCAGCAGCGTAGTCAGTGGGGCCGGAAACACCATATATTTT. The encoded protein is CASSVVSGAGNTIYF.

The V gene is TRBV6-6, the J gene TRBJ1-3; no definite D call. CDR3 length: 14 residues. From germline, CDR1 is MNHNY and CDR2 SVGAGI (reference sequence). V gave up 7 bases and J gave up 0 bases, with 10 bases separating them. CDR3 DNA: TGTGCCAGCACGGGAGGCCCCTCTGGAAACACCATATATTTT. Its translation: CASTGGPSGNTIYF.

The V call is TRBV29-1, the J call TRBJ2-7; 7 bases match TRBD1. Germline assignment: CDR1 SQVTM and CDR2 ANQGSEA. This CDR3 spans 12 amino acids. Trimming took 7 bases from V and 0 from J; bases not matched to a gene: 3. The CDR3, as DNA: TGCAGCGGGACAGGAAGCTCCTACGAGCAGTACTTC. This gives the protein CSGTGSSYEQYF.

The gene calls are TRBV7-3 and TRBJ2-7; a possible D gene is TRBD1 (6 bases). V gave up 2 bases and J gave up 4 bases, with 9 bases separating them. The CDR3 is 13 amino acids. CDR1 is SGHTA and CDR2 is FQGTGA in the germline V gene. The CDR3 DNA reads TGTGCCAGCAGCTTAGGGGGCAGGTACGAGCAGTACTTC. This encodes CASSLGGRYEQYF.

The CDR3 DNA sequence: TGTGCCAGCAGCTTAGGACAAAAAAGGACAGGGAAGTTTGGTCAGCCCCAGCATTTT. It yields the protein CASSLGQKRTGKFGQPQHF. The V call is TRBV7-9, the J call TRBJ1-5; 8 bases are shared with TRBD1. This CDR3 spans 19 amino acids. The ends lost 1 base at V and 6 bases at J; junction bases unmatched: 17. Germline-derived CDR1 and CDR2 are SEHNR and FQNEAQ (reference sequence).

This clone was seen once. The V call is TRBV11-2, the J call TRBJ2-1, with a tentative D call TRBD2 (6 bases). This CDR3 is built from 14 residues. Per germline, CDR1 SGHAT and CDR2 FQNNGV. Trimming pared 5 bases from V and 9 bases from J, leaving 17 bases between. The CDR3 coding sequence is TGTGCCAGCAGCCACAAGACCGGGGGTGGTGAGCAGTTCTTC. Translated: CASSHKTGGGEQFF.

The rearrangement joins TRBV19 to TRBJ2-7; TRBD2 agrees at 7 bases. Germline loops: CDR1 LNHDA, CDR2 SQIVND (reference sequence). The J segment lost 1 base and the V segment lost 10 bases, leaving 4 bases of the junction unmatched. The length of the CDR3 is 12 residues. The CDR3 coding sequence is TGTGCCACTCGGGGGGAATCCTACGAGCAGTACTTC. Its translation: CATRGESYEQYF.

This chain links TRBV5-1 with TRBJ1-2, with D unclear. CDR1 and CDR2 from the germline V gene are SGHRS and YFSETQ. The length of the CDR3 is 16 residues. V was trimmed by 1 base and J by 7 bases, leaving 20 bases between them. CDR3 amino acids: CASSLLWPQSGSGYTF. The CDR3 nucleotides are TGCGCCAGCAGCTTGCTCTGGCCTCAGAGCGGTTCTGGCTACACCTTC.

CDR3: CASSLGGTYEQYF. The CDR3 coding sequence is TGTGCCAGCAGCTTAGGCGGAACCTACGAGCAGTACTTC. The chain joins TRBV7-3 to TRBJ2-7; no definite D call. This CDR3 comprises 13 residues. The germline V gene has CDR1 SGHTA and CDR2 FQGTGA. Trimming removed 2 bases from V and 2 bases from J, with 7 bases in between.

The genes are TRBV7-8 and TRBJ2-5; a weak D match, TRBD2 (7 bases). This CDR3 has 17 residues. The V gene's germline CDR1 is SGHVS and CDR2 FQNEAQ. Trimming took 1 base from V and 5 from J, leaving 20 bases between them. For the CDR3, the DNA is TGTGCCAGCAGCTTAGTCCGACTAGCCCTAAGGGGGGAGACCCAGTACTTC. As protein: CASSLVRLALRGETQYF.